This paragraph reports one T cell receptor (beta chain). Germline-derived CDR1 and CDR2 are LNHDA and SQIVND (reference sequence). The CDR3 has 18 amino acids. J gave up 6 bases and V 0 bases, and 8 bases lay outside the gene matches. These data come from a study of blood T cell repertoires in COVID-19. Whole-study context: In each case, the material was cDNA or gDNA derived from T cells, B-cell-depleted T cells, or PBMCs.

The method was immunoSEQ multiplex PCR; TCRdb's version includes in-frame clones alone and lacks a portion of them. Among 310,000 or so clones listed, about nine tenths were seen once. The specimen was peripheral blood. The rearrangement links TRBV19 to TRBJ2-2, with TRBD2 matching over 12 bases. The clonotype originates from a woman in her twenties or thirties with COVID-19, enrolled during active disease. The CDR3 here is CASSIDLTSGSVAGELFF. CDR3 coding DNA: TGTGCCAGTAGTATAGATCTGACTAGCGGGAGTGTCGCCGGGGAGCTGTTTTTT.